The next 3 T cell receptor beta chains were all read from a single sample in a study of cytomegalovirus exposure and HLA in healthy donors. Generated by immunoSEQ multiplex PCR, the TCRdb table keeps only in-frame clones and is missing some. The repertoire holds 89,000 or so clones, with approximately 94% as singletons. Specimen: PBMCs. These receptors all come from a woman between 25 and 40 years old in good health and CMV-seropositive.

For the CDR3, the DNA is TGTGCCAGCAGTCGGCGGGACCGACTATCCTACGAGCAGTACTTC. It encodes CASSRRDRLSYEQYF. The rearrangement links TRBV2 to TRBJ2-7; TRBD2 might be the D (6 bases). V was shortened by 5 bases and J by 1 base, with 15 bases between the two germline ends. The CDR3 totals 15 residues. Germline V gives CDR1 SNHLY, CDR2 FYNNEI.

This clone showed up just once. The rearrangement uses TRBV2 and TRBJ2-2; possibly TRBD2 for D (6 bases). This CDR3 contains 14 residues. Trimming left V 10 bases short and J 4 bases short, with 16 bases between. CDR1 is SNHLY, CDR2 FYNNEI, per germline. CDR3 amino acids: CATTGVRGTGELFF. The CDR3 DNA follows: TGTGCCACCACGGGAGTGCGCGGCACCGGGGAGCTGTTTTTT.

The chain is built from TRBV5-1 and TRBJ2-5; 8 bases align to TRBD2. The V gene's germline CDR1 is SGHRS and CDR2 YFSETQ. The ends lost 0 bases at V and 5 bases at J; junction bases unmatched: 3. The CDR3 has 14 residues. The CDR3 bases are TGCGCCAGCAGCTTGGAGGGACTAGGGGAGACCCAGTACTTC. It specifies CASSLEGLGETQYF.